Each of the 10 T cell receptor beta chains below was sequenced from the same sample in a study of shared clonotypes between healthy human individuals. The data were produced by immunoSEQ multiplex PCR, yet TCRdb's version contains in-frame clones alone and is incomplete. The table has hundreds of thousands of clones, 72% seen once. The sample taken for sequencing was memory CD4+ T cells sorted from blood. Subset here: CD45RA-negative fraction. The origin of the receptors is a woman in her twenties or thirties in good health.

The J gene is TRBJ1-5, the V gene TRBV9, with D unresolved. V lost 0 bases to trimming and J lost 0 bases, with 7 bases between them. This CDR3 has 15 residues. The germline gives CDR1 SGDLS, CDR2 YYNGEE. The DNA of the CDR3 is TGTGCCAGCAGCGTAGGGGGAGTTAGCAATCAGCCCCAGCATTTT. Translating gives CASSVGGVSNQPQHF.

V gene TRBV28 combines with J gene TRBJ1-3; TRBD1 is a possible D gene (5 bases). Germline lookup yields CDR1 MDHEN and CDR2 SYDVKM. The CDR3 is 15 residues long. Trimming left V 7 bases short and J 4 bases short, with 17 bases between. For the CDR3, the DNA is TGTGCCAGCACCAAGGGAGGGGTATCCGGAAACACCATATATTTT. Translated, it gives CASTKGGVSGNTIYF.

This chain links TRBV28 with TRBJ2-2; TRBD1 might be the D (5 bases). V was cut by 6 bases and J by 3 bases, with 14 bases left in between. Germline lookup yields CDR1 MDHEN and CDR2 SYDVKM. This CDR3 comprises 15 residues. The CDR3 loop reads CASSQGQGYTGELFF. CDR3 in DNA: TGTGCCAGCAGCCAAGGGCAGGGTTACACCGGGGAGCTGTTTTTT.

The gene calls are TRBV5-1 and TRBJ2-3; 8 bases align to TRBD2. The germline CDR1 and CDR2 sequences are SGHRS and YFSETQ. V dropped 4 bases and J dropped 2; count of bases not matched to a gene: 9. There are 16 residues in the CDR3. CDR3 region: CASSPRLAPTTDTQYF. In nucleotides, the CDR3 is TGCGCCAGCAGCCCCCGACTAGCGCCGACCACAGATACGCAGTATTTT.

V and J are TRBV6-5 and TRBJ2-3; D uncertain. The germline gives CDR1 MNHEY, CDR2 SVGAGI. Trimming pared 6 bases from V and 0 bases from J, leaving 7 bases between. The CDR3 has 13 amino acids. CDR3 sequence: CASRSRSTDTQYF. Here the CDR3 DNA reads TGTGCCAGCAGGTCCCGGAGCACAGATACGCAGTATTTT.

The rearrangement uses TRBV18 and TRBJ1-5; D gene unclear. Per germline, CDR1 KGHSH and CDR2 LQKENI. V lost 2 bases and J lost 0, with 11 bases in between. CDR3 length: 16 residues. The CDR3 spells CASSPSSTYSNQPQHF. The CDR3 coding sequence is TGTGCCAGCTCACCAAGTTCCACATATAGCAATCAGCCCCAGCATTTT.

The chain uses TRBV28 and TRBJ1-5; D uncertain. Germline assignment: CDR1 MDHEN and CDR2 SYDVKM. Deletions cut 6 bases from V and 6 bases from J, with 12 bases between. The CDR3 loop spans 13 amino acids. CDR3 DNA: TGTGCCAGCAGAATTCCCGGGAGTCAGCCCCAGCATTTT. Translation: CASRIPGSQPQHF.

The rearrangement uses TRBV10-1 and TRBJ2-1; D remains unclear. The CDR3 has 15 amino acids. V lost 4 bases, J lost 7 bases, and 17 bases lay in between. Germline loops: CDR1 WNHNN, CDR2 SYGVQD (reference sequence). CDR3 in DNA: TGCGCCAGCAGTGCCCAGAGTCCAAACCTGAATGAGCAGTTCTTC. Encoded protein: CASSAQSPNLNEQFF.

In regard to this clone: This CDR3 is also generated by other DNA sequences in the sample. V is TRBV10-3 and J is TRBJ2-7, with D hard to call. The CDR3 consists of 12 residues. V dropped 0 bases and J dropped 4 bases, with 4 bases sitting between them. CDR1 is ENHRY, CDR2 SYGVKD, per germline. The CDR3 region has the DNA TGTGCCATCAGTGAGTCGGGGTACGAGCAGTACTTC. Translated, it gives CAISESGYEQYF.

This chain joins TRBV19 and TRBJ2-7; TRBD1 is a possible D gene (6 bases). V lost 8 bases and J 5 bases, leaving 16 bases between the germline ends. CDR1 LNHDA and CDR2 SQIVND come from the germline V gene (reference sequence). This CDR3 is built from 13 residues. The CDR3 spells CASLDSFVDEQYF. CDR3 nucleotides: TGTGCCAGTTTGGACAGTTTCGTGGACGAGCAGTACTTC.